A single T cell receptor (beta chain) is shown here with its context. The antigen remains undetermined. The sample is drawn from a study of T cell responses to AZD1222 COVID-19 vaccine. Method: immunoSEQ multiplex PCR; TCRdb's copy keeps in-frame clones and lacks some. The data hold roughly 160,000 clones, with around nine tenths observed a single time. The study, taken as a whole, reports: Females made up more of the donors, who were largely white British, and clonal diversity may have come out too low. In the spike-specific TCR repertoire, nearly half reportedly target unmutated variant regions. AZD1222 recipients seropositive at baseline numbered only six or seven. Samples come after the peak T cell response, not at day 14.

The receptor's source is an adult in good health. The source was peripheral blood, collected on day 0 of AZD1222 vaccination.

CDR3 coding DNA: TGTGCCAGCAGCCCCGGGACGGCTATCTACGAGCAGTACTTC. Protein sequence: CASSPGTAIYEQYF. The V and J genes are TRBV6-5 and TRBJ2-7; D is possibly TRBD1 or TRBD2 (5 bases each). The germline V gene has CDR1 MNHEY and CDR2 SVGAGI. V was shortened by 6 bases and J by 3 bases, with 15 bases between the two germline ends. The CDR3 extends over 14 amino acids.